This T cell receptor (beta chain) is drawn from a study of blood T cells in healthy people across ages. Concerning this clonotype: Its specificity is not known.

V lost 2 bases, J lost 7 bases, and 7 bases stayed unmatched. The germline V gene encodes CDR1 SGHTA and CDR2 FQGTGA. The CDR3 sequence is 15 residues long. The authors ran a second PCR of about 7 to 11 cycles using a sample-barcoded 5' primer and a J-beta primer mix. TCRdb ran MiXCR on the 5' RACE reads and lists one entry per CDR3 protein. The table shows 700,000 to 900,000 distinct CDR3 sequences, with less than 70% occurring only once. Broader study findings: PBMC samples, being unsorted, prevented any conclusive comparison of naive and antigen-experienced cells.

The sequencing sample was made of blood. The rearrangement joins TRBV7-3 to TRBJ2-1, with 8 positions matching TRBD2. The TCR was taken from a man older than 75 in good health. For the CDR3, the DNA is TGTGCCAGCAGCTTATACGGGAGGGGCGGGAATGAGCAGTTCTTC. Amino acid sequence: CASSLYGRGGNEQFF.